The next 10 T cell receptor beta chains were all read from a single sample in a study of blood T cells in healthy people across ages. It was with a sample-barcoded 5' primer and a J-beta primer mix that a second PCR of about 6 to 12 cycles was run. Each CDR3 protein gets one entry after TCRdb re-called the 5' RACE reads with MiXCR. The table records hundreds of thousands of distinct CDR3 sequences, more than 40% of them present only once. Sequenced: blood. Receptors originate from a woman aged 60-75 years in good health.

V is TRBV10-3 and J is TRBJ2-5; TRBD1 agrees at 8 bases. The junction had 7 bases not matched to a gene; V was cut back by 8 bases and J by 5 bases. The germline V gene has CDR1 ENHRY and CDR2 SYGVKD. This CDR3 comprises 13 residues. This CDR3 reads CAISDRVVETQYF. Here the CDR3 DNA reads TGTGCCATCTCGGACAGGGTAGTCGAGACCCAGTACTTC.

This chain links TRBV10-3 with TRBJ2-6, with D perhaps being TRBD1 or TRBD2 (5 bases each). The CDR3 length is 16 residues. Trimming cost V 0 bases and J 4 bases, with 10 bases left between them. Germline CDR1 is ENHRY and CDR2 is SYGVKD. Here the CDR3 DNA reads TGTGCCATCAGTGAGTCTCGAGGGGCAGGGGCCAACGTCCTGACTTTC. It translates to CAISESRGAGANVLTF.

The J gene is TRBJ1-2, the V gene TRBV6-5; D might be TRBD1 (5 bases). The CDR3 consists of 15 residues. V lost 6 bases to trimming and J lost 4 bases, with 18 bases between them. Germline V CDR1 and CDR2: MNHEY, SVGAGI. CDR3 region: CASRRYMTETYGYTF. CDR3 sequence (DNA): TGTGCCAGCAGGCGCTATATGACAGAGACCTATGGCTACACCTTC.

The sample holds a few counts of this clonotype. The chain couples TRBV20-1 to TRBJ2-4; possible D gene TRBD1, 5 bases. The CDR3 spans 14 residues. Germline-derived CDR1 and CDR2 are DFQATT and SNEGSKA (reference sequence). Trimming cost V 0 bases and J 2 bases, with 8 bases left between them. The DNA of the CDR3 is TGCAGTGCTAGAGATCAGGGAACCAAAAACATTCAGTACTTC. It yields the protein CSARDQGTKNIQYF.

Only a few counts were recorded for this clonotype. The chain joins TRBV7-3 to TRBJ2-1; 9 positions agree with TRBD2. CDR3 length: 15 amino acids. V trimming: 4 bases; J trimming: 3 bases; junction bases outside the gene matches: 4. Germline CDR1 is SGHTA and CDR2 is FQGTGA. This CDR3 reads CASSSTSGIYNEQFF. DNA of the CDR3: TGTGCCAGCAGCTCGACTAGCGGTATCTACAATGAGCAGTTCTTC.

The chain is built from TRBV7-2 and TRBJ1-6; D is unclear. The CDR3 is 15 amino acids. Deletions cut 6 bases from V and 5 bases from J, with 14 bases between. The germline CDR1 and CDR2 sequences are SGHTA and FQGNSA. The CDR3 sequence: CASRPQSSHNSPLHF. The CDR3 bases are TGTGCCAGCAGACCACAGTCGTCACATAATTCACCCCTCCACTTT.

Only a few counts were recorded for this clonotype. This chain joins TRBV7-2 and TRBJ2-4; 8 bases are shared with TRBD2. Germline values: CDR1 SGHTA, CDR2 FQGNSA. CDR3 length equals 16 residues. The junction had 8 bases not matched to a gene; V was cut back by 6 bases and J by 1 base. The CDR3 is CASSRIAGKAKNIQYF. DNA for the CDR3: TGTGCCAGCAGTCGAATAGCGGGGAAGGCCAAAAACATTCAGTACTTC.

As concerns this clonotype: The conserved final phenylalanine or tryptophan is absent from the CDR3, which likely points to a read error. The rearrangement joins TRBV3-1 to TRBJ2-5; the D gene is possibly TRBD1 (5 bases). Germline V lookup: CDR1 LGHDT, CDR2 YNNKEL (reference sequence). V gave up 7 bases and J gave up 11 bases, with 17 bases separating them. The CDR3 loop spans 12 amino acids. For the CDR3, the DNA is TGTGCCAGCAATAAGAAGGGGTTGGAGCAGTACTAC. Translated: CASNKKGLEQYY.

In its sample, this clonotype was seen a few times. CDR3 amino acids: CSAKRGEGEKLFF. The DNA of the CDR3 is TGCAGCGCCAAGCGGGGAGAGGGTGAAAAACTGTTTTTT. V gene TRBV29-1 combines with J gene TRBJ1-4; D not resolved. V lost 7 bases to trimming and J lost 7 bases, with 16 bases between them. CDR1 and CDR2 (germline): SQVTM, ANQGSEA. CDR3 length equals 13 residues.

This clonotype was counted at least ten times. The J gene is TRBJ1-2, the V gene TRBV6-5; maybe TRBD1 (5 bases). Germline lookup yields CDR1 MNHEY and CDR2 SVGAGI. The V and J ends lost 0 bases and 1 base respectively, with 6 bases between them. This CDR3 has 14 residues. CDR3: CASSYSGVNYGYTF. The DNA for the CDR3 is TGTGCCAGCAGTTACTCGGGGGTTAACTATGGCTACACCTTC.